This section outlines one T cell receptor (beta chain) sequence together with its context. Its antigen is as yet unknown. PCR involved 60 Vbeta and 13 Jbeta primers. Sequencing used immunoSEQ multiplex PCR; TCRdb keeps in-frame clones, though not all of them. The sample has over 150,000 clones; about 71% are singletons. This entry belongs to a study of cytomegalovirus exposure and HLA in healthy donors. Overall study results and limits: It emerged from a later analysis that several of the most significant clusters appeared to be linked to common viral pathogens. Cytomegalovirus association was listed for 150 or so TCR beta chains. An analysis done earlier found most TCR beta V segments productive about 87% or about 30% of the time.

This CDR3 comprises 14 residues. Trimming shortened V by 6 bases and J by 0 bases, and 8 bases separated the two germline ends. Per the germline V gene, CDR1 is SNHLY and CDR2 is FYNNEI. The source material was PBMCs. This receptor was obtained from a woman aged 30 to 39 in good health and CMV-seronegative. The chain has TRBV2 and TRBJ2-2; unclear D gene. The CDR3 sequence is CASSRQANTGELFF. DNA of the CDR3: TGTGCCAGCAGCAGGCAGGCGAACACCGGGGAGCTGTTTTTT.